This TCR beta chain was sequenced in a study of response to subunit inactivated influenza vaccine listed by TCRdb under 2018. For the wider study: The study used deep quantitative T cell receptor repertoire profiling to track responses to a trivalent subunit inactivated influenza vaccine.

Unmatched junction bases come to 6, with V trimmed by 1 base and J by 9 bases. The germline V gene provides CDR1 SQVTM and CDR2 ANQGSEA. Including cysteine and phenylalanine, the CDR3 has 13 amino acids. Here the CDR3 DNA is all that survives: 39 bases in frame from base 1. Receptor libraries were prepared by RT-PCR. Sequencing used an Illumina HiSeq 2500. The public reads were run again by TCRdb, first through fastp at Q25 and then through MiXCR, and only productive beta chains were kept. A single entry per CDR3 protein holds the most common genes and DNA from its merged rows. For this sample the table gives 710,000 or so distinct CDR3 sequences, of which around a sixth were detected only once. The ten largest clonotypes hold 9.5% to 13% of the sample. The research as a whole found: The authors suggested that each seasonal influenza vaccination may recruit only a limited number of new T cells.

This clonotype was observed a few times. No cognate antigen has been identified for it. There are no base qualities to consult, and no much larger clone falls within one base. The chain links TRBV29-1 with TRBJ1-5; 7 junctional bases match TRBD1. The specimen was PBMCs from blood, collected 11 to 12 days after vaccination. This receptor was obtained from a man aged 50 to 59 who received an inactivated influenza vaccine. Donor details come from another sample of the same person, matched by shared clones. In nucleotides, the sequence is TGCAGCGTTGAAGGGTCAGGGGGATCGCCCCAGCATTTT. It translates as CSVEGSGGSPQHF.